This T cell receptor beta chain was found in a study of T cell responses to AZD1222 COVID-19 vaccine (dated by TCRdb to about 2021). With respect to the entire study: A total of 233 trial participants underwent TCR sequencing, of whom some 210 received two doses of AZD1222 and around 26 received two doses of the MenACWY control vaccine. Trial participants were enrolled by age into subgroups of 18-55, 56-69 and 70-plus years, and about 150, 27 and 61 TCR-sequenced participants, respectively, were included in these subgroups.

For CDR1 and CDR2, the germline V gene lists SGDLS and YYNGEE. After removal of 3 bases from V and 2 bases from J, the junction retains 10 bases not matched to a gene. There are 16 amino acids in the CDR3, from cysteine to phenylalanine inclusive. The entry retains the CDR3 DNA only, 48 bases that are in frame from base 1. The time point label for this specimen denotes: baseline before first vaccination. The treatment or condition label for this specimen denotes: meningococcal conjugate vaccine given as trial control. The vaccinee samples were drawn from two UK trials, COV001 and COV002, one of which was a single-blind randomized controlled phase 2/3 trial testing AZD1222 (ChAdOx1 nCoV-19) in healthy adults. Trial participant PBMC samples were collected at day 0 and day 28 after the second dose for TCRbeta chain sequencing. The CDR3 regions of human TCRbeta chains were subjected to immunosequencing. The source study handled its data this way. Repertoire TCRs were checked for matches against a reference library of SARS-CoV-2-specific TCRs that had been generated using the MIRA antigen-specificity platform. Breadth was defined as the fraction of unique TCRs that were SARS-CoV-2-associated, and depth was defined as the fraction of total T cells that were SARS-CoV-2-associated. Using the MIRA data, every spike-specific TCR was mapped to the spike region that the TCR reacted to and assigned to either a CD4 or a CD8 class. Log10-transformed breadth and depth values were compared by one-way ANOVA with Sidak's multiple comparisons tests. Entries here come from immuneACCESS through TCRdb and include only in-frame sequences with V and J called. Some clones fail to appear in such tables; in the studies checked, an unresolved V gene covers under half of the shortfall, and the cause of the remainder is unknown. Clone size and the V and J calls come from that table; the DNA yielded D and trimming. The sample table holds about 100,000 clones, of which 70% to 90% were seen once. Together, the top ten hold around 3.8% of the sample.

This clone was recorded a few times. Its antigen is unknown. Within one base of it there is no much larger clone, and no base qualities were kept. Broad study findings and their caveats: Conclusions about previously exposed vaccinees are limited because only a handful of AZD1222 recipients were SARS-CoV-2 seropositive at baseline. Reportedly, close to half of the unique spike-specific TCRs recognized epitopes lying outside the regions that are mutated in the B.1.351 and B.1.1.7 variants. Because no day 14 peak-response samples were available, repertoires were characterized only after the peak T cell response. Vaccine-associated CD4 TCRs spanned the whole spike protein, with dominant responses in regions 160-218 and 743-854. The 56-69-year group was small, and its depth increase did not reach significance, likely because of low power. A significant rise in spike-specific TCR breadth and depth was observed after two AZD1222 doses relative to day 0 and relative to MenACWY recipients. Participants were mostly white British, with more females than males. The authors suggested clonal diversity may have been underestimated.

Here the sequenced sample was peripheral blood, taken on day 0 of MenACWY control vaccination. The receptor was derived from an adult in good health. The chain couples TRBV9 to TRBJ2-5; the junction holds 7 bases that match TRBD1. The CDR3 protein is CASSATGTAIQETQYF. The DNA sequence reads TGTGCCAGCAGCGCAACCGGGACAGCTATTCAAGAGACCCAGTACTTC.